The clone carrying this T cell receptor (beta chain) has ten or more counts. Its specificity is unknown. This entry is derived from a study of T-cell reconstitution after alpha-beta-depleted transplantation in children. The TCRbeta library was prepared with unique molecular identifiers. One entry per CDR3 protein results from TCRdb running MiXCR on the PCR reads. This sample has under 250,000 distinct CDR3 sequences; 24% occur once, and the top ten carry about 5%. Between the trimmed V and J ends, which lost 2 bases and 1 base, there was a span of 12 bases. The V gene's germline CDR1 is LGHDT and CDR2 YNNKEL (reference sequence). This CDR3 has 16 residues. Study findings and constraints: After transplant, at about two months, alpha-beta T cells were reportedly derived from several hundred expanded graft clones. Surviving recipient cells, namely T cells and thymic progenitors, were the source of high day-60 TCRbeta diversity in some patients. Hyperexpanded clones declined; after one year, newly produced T cells mostly supplied diversity.

The TCR comes from a female patient aged 2-9 years who had a stem cell transplant for congenital amegakaryocytic thrombocytopenia, so the T cells may come from the graft donor. V usage is TRBV3-1 and J usage is TRBJ2-1, with D perhaps TRBD2 (6 bases). Sequencing was performed on PBMCs, mostly from graft donor cells, taken 360 days after TCRalphabeta/CD19-depleted stem cell transplant. The CDR3 loop reads CASSQRFGGSYNEQFF. The CDR3 coding sequence is TGTGCCAGCAGCCAAAGGTTCGGGGGTTCCTACAATGAGCAGTTCTTC.